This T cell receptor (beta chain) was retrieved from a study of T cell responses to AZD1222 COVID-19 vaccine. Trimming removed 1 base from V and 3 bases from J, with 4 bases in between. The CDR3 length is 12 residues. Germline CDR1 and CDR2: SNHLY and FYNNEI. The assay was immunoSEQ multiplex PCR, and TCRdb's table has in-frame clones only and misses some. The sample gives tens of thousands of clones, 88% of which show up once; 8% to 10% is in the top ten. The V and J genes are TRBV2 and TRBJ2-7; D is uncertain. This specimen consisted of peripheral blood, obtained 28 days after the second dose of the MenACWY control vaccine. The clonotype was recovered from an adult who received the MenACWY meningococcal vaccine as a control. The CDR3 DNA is TGTGCCAGCAGTGAAGGGGGCTACGAGCAGTACTTC. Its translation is CASSEGGYEQYF.